Shown below are 24 T cell receptor beta chains from a single sample sequenced in a study of blood T cell repertoires in COVID-19. Here immunoSEQ multiplex PCR was the method, and the copy in TCRdb shows in-frame clones only, minus some. The sample lists around 100,000 clones; around 83% were seen once. What was sequenced was peripheral blood. The receptors stem from a woman aged 60-75 years with COVID-19, enrolled during active disease.

The chain's CDR3 is CAISPVGGAETQYF. The DNA of the CDR3 is TGTGCCATCAGCCCTGTCGGGGGGGCTGAGACCCAGTACTTC. The chain links TRBV10-3 to TRBJ2-5; TRBD2 matches 8 bases. After removal of 6 bases from V and 5 bases from J, the junction contained 8 bases not matched to a gene. The CDR3 is 14 amino acids. CDR1 is ENHRY and CDR2 is SYGVKD in the germline V gene.

Many counts were recorded for this clone. The rearrangement uses TRBV7-9 and TRBJ2-7; 7 nucleotides agree with TRBD1. Germline V gene lookup returns CDR1 SEHNR and CDR2 FQNEAQ (reference sequence). Trimming at V came to 1 base and at J to 4 bases, leaving 7 bases not matched to a gene. The CDR3 has 15 amino acids. The chain's CDR3 is CASSLVGQFNYEQYF. Written as DNA, the CDR3 is TGTGCCAGCAGCTTAGTGGGACAGTTTAATTACGAGCAGTACTTC. Variable domain in full (rest from reference TRBV7-9 and TRBJ2-7): DTGVSQNPRHKITKRGQNVTFRCDPISEHNRLYWYRQTLGQGPEFLTYFQNEAQLEKSRLLSDRFSAERPKGSFSTLEIQRTEQGDSAMYLCASSLVGQFNYEQYFGPGTRLTVT.

The CDR3 DNA reads as TGTGCCATCAGTGTCAGTCCGCCGACGCAGGGGGCCACTGAAGCTTTCTTT. This codes for CAISVSPPTQGATEAFF. The chain joins TRBV10-3 to TRBJ1-1, with 8 bases matching TRBD1. The J segment lost 4 bases and the V segment lost 4 bases, leaving 14 bases of the junction unmatched. The CDR3 is made up of 17 amino acids. Germline values: CDR1 ENHRY, CDR2 SYGVKD.

The rearrangement uses TRBV6-1 and TRBJ2-7; TRBD2 matches at 8 bases. Germline CDR1 is MNHNS and CDR2 is SASEGT. V lost 3 bases, J lost 1 base, and 2 bases stayed unmatched. CDR3 size: 14 residues. CDR3 loop: CASSERGESYEQYF. Here the CDR3 DNA reads TGTGCCAGCAGTGAGCGGGGGGAATCCTACGAGCAGTACTTC.

V gene TRBV24-1 combines with J gene TRBJ1-2, with 9 positions matching TRBD1. The junction had 5 bases not matched to a gene; V was cut back by 9 bases and J by 1 base. The germline V gene has CDR1 KGHDR and CDR2 SFDVKD. The CDR3 extends over 14 amino acids. CDR3 in DNA: TGTGCCACCCAGGGACAGGGACTTAACTATGGCTACACCTTC. This codes for CATQGQGLNYGYTF.

This clone has more than one count but fewer than ten. The gene calls are TRBV19 and TRBJ2-4; D is ambiguous. Germline values: CDR1 LNHDA, CDR2 SQIVND (reference sequence). V lost 5 bases and J lost 5, with 10 bases in between. The CDR3 is 13 residues long. CDR3 residues: CASSPQIENIQYF. The CDR3, as DNA: TGTGCCAGTAGTCCTCAGATTGAAAACATTCAGTACTTC.

The DNA of the CDR3 is TGCGCCAGCAGCTGGGCCAGGGGGATTAGCACAGATACGCAGTATTTT. Amino acids: CASSWARGISTDTQYF. The chain combines TRBV5-1 with TRBJ2-3, with TRBD1 matching 7 bases. Germline assignment: CDR1 SGHRS and CDR2 YFSETQ. Trimming took 3 bases from V and 0 from J; bases not matched to a gene: 7. CDR3 length: 16 residues.

This chain joins TRBV2 and TRBJ1-5; TRBD1 matches 7 bases. The trim removed 5 bases at V and 3 bases at J, leaving 7 bases unmatched. The CDR3 totals 15 residues. Germline CDR1 is SNHLY and CDR2 is FYNNEI. The CDR3 is CASSWDSNPNQPQHF. In DNA, the CDR3 is TGTGCCAGCAGTTGGGACAGCAATCCCAATCAGCCCCAGCATTTT.

This clone is a singleton in its sample. This chain joins TRBV3-1 (or the pseudogene TRBV3-2) and TRBJ1-1, with 8 bases that match TRBD1. V dropped 0 bases and J dropped 5; count of bases not matched to a gene: 32. Germline V gives CDR1 LGHDT, CDR2 YNNKEL (reference sequence). The CDR3 sequence is 24 residues long. Here the CDR3 DNA reads TGTGCCAGCAGCCAAGAGGGTCTTTGCGTGGATTGTGCCGGGACAGGAGGAGTTACGACTGAAGCTTTCTTT. It codes for CASSQEGLCVDCAGTGGVTTEAFF.

The chain recombines TRBV10-3 with TRBJ1-1; 8 bases are shared with TRBD1. V trimming: 6 bases; J trimming: 5 bases; junction bases outside the gene matches: 11. Per germline, CDR1 ENHRY and CDR2 SYGVKD. CDR3 size: 15 residues. The CDR3 nucleotides are TGTGCCATCAGAGATCCAGACAGGGGATGGACTGAAGCTTTCTTT. This codes for CAIRDPDRGWTEAFF.

The chain links TRBV2 to TRBJ1-1; D unresolved. The CDR3 loop spans 14 amino acids. V was clipped by 7 bases and J by 0 bases, with 12 bases between them. Germline CDR1 is SNHLY and CDR2 is FYNNEI. In DNA, the CDR3 is TGTGCCAGCACCCTAGAGTCGCTGAACACTGAAGCTTTCTTT. Translation gives CASTLESLNTEAFF.

The chain employs TRBV9 and TRBJ2-2; perhaps TRBD1 as D (6 bases). CDR3 length: 13 residues. Germline lookup yields CDR1 SGDLS and CDR2 YYNGEE. The V end was cut by 2 bases, the J end by 6 bases, with 8 bases between. Here the CDR3 reads CASSVTGSGELFF. The CDR3 DNA is TGTGCCAGCAGCGTGACAGGTTCCGGGGAGCTGTTTTTT.

This clone was seen a single time. This sequence joins TRBV29-1 and TRBJ1-1; 11 bases fit TRBD1. Trimming took 8 bases from V and 3 from J; bases not matched to a gene: 5. The CDR3 has 13 amino acids. From germline, CDR1 is SQVTM and CDR2 ANQGSEA. The CDR3 bases are TGCAGCATCTGGACAGGGGGCTACACTGAAGCTTTCTTT. It translates to CSIWTGGYTEAFF.

The chain uses TRBV6-5 and TRBJ2-5; D unclear. The CDR3 totals 13 residues. In germline, CDR1 is MNHEY, CDR2 SVGAGI. V lost 7 bases and J lost 1, with 10 bases in between. CDR3 bases: TGTGCCAGCACCTGGGCCAGCCAAGAGACCCAGTACTTC. Encoded protein: CASTWASQETQYF.

V is TRBV29-1 and J is TRBJ2-7, with D tentatively TRBD1 (6 bases). The CDR3 length is 11 residues. With 3 bases removed from V and 7 bases from J, the gap between germline ends came to 10 bases. Germline V CDR1 and CDR2: SQVTM, ANQGSEA. CDR3: CSVEGAGEQYF. CDR3 nucleotide sequence: TGCAGCGTTGAGGGGGCTGGGGAGCAGTACTTC.

Here the CDR3 reads CASSLSGQMNTEAFF. CDR3 nucleotides: TGCGCCAGCAGCCTGTCAGGCCAGATGAACACTGAAGCTTTCTTT. The V call is TRBV5-1, the J call TRBJ1-1; no definite D call. Deletions cut 4 bases from V and 0 bases from J, with 13 bases between. CDR1 and CDR2 from the germline V gene are SGHRS and YFSETQ. This CDR3 is built from 15 residues. The full variable domain, completed using reference TRBV5-1 and TRBJ1-1, is KAGVTQTPRYLIKTRGQQVTLSCSPISGHRSVSWYQQTPGQGLQFLFEYFSETQRNKGNFPGRFSGRQFSNSRSEMNVSTLELGDSALYLCASSLSGQMNTEAFFGQGTRLTVV.

This clone has just one count. The chain combines TRBV5-8 with TRBJ2-5, with 12 bases fitting TRBD2. CDR1 and CDR2 (germline): SGHTS, YDEGEE. The J segment lost 0 bases and the V segment lost 4 bases, leaving 4 bases of the junction unmatched. The CDR3 totals 16 residues. CDR3 nucleotides: TGTGCCAGCAGCCCTTGGACTAGCGGGGACCAAGAGACCCAGTACTTC. Its protein is CASSPWTSGDQETQYF.

The chain links TRBV27 to TRBJ2-2, with 10 nucleotides matching TRBD2. CDR1 is MNHEY and CDR2 is SMNVEV in the germline V gene (reference sequence). The CDR3 totals 15 residues. The trim removed 3 bases at V and 4 bases at J, leaving 2 bases unmatched. CDR3 DNA: TGTGCCAGCAGTTTGTCTAGCGGGGGCACCGGGGAGCTGTTTTTT. Its translation is CASSLSSGGTGELFF.

This chain joins TRBV3-1 (or the pseudogene TRBV3-2) and TRBJ1-5; D is possibly TRBD1 (5 bases). Trimming pared 0 bases from V and 2 bases from J, leaving 11 bases between. Germline V gene data show CDR1 as LGHDT and CDR2 as YNNKEL (reference sequence). The CDR3 runs to 16 residues. The CDR3 spells CASSQDRGEGNQPQHF. The CDR3 DNA is TGTGCCAGCAGCCAAGATCGGGGGGAAGGCAATCAGCCCCAGCATTTT.

The chain combines TRBV18 with TRBJ2-5; no definite D call. CDR3 size: 13 residues. The germline CDR1 and CDR2 sequences are KGHSH and LQKENI. Trimming shortened V by 3 bases and J by 3 bases, and 8 bases separated the two germline ends. The CDR3 nucleotides are TGTGCCAGCTCACCGGCATCCGAAGAGACCCAGTACTTC. This codes for CASSPASEETQYF.

There are a few counts of this clone. The rearrangement joins TRBV9 to TRBJ1-1; possible D gene TRBD1, 5 bases. The CDR3 sequence is 13 residues long. V was trimmed by 5 bases and J by 3 bases, leaving 11 bases between them. Per germline, CDR1 SGDLS and CDR2 YYNGEE. The CDR3 nucleotides read TGTGCCAGCAGTCAGGGATTTTACACTGAAGCTTTCTTT. It is translated as CASSQGFYTEAFF.

This clone was counted a single time. V gene TRBV29-1 combines with J gene TRBJ1-2, with D unclear. Germline V lookup: CDR1 SQVTM, CDR2 ANQGSEA. The CDR3 loop spans 13 amino acids. V gave up 4 bases and J gave up 2 bases, with 11 bases separating them. As DNA, the CDR3 is TGCAGCGTTGCTTTACAGCAAAACTATGGCTACACCTTC. Its translation is CSVALQQNYGYTF.

The rearrangement uses TRBV7-8 and TRBJ1-6, with a possible D match to TRBD1 (6 bases). The CDR3 has 16 residues. Germline loops: CDR1 SGHVS, CDR2 FQNEAQ. Trimming cost V 6 bases and J 8 bases, with 20 bases left between them. CDR3 residues: CASRRNSPGDDSPLHF. Written as DNA, the CDR3 is TGTGCCAGCAGACGCAACAGCCCAGGGGATGATTCACCCCTCCACTTT.

The chain couples TRBV7-8 to TRBJ2-2; 11 bases match TRBD1. The V segment lost 3 bases and the J segment 6 bases; nucleotides outside the gene matches: 6. CDR1 SGHVS and CDR2 FQNEAQ come from the germline V gene. There are 16 residues in the CDR3. The DNA of the CDR3 is TGTGCCAGCAGCTTTTTCCCGGGACAGGGGGCCGGGGAGCTGTTTTTT. Translation gives CASSFFPGQGAGELFF.